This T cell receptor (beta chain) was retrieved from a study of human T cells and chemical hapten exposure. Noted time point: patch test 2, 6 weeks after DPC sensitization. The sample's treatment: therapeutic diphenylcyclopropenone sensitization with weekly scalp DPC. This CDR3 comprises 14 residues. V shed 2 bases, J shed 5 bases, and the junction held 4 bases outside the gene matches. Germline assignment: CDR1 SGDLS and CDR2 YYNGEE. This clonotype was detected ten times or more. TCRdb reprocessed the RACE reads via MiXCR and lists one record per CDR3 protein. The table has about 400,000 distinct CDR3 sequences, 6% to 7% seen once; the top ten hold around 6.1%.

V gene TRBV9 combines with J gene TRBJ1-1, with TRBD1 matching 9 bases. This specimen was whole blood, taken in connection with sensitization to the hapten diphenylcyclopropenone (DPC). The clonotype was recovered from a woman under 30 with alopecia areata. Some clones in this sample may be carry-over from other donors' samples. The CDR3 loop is CASSVEGQGTEAFF. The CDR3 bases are TGTGCCAGCAGCGTGGAGGGACAGGGAACTGAAGCTTTCTTT.